The sequence of this T cell receptor (beta chain) was determined in a study of T cells in Graves' hyperthyroidism and ophthalmopathy. On the basis of clinical symptoms, serum thyroxine and TRAb, thyroid ultrasound and orbital computed tomography, diagnoses were made. There are 17 residues in the CDR3. The V and J ends lost 5 bases and 0 bases, in that order; junction bases with no gene match: 8. Germline-derived CDR1 and CDR2 are DFQATT and SNEGSKA (reference sequence). Regions amplified from RNA transcripts were the TCR beta CDR3 regions. The TCR CDR3 first-round RT-PCR relied on the HTBI primer set. TCRdb fed the multiplex PCR reads into MiXCR, producing one record per CDR3 protein. The repertoire holds nearly 600,000 distinct CDR3 sequences, over 12% seen once, with roughly 6.9% in the top ten. There are a few counts of this clonotype.

The TCR originated in a young woman with Graves' ophthalmopathy. J is TRBJ2-2 and V is TRBV20-1; 11 bases align to TRBD2. Sequencing was done on a sample of blood. DNA for the CDR3: TGCAGTGCTTCCCCGCTAGCGGGAGGCGCGAACACCGGGGAGCTGTTTTTT. Amino acid sequence: CSASPLAGGANTGELFF.